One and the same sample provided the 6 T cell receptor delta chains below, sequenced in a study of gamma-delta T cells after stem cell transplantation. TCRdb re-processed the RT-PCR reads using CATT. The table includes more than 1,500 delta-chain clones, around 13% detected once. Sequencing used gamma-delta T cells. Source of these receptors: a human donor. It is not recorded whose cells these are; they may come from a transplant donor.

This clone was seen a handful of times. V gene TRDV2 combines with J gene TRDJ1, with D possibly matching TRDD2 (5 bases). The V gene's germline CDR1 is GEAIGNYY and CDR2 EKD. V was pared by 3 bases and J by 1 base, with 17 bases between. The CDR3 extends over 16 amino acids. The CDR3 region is CACDALLSRSTDKLIF. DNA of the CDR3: TGTGCCTGTGACGCCCTACTGAGTCGTTCCACCGATAAACTCATCTTT.

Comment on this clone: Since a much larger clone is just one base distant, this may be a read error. CDR3 coding DNA: TGTGCCTGTGACAGAATTCCTACGGAGGGGCTGGGGGCCAACGATAAACTCATCTTT. Amino acid sequence: CACDRIPTEGLGANDKLIF. V and J are TRDV2 and TRDJ1; D is perhaps TRDD2 or TRDD3 (7 bases each). TCRdb records no J gene; here it was assigned by comparing the DNA to germline. The V and J ends lost 2 bases and 4 bases respectively, with 28 bases between them. Germline-derived CDR1 and CDR2 are GEAIGNYY and EKD. This CDR3 region has 19 residues.

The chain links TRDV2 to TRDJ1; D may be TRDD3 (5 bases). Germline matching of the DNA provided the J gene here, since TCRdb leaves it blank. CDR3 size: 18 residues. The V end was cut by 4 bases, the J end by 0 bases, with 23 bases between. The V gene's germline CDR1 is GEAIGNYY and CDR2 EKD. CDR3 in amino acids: CACDCRLVETTNTDKLIF. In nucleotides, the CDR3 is TGTGCCTGTGATTGTAGACTGGTGGAGACGACCAACACCGATAAACTCATCTTT.

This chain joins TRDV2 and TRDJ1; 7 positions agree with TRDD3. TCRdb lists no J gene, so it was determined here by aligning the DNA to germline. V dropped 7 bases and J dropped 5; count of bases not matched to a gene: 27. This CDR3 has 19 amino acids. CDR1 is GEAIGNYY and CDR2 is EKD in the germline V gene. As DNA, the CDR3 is TGTGCCTGCGACCCCCTCACCTTAAAGGATACGCTGATTCTAGATAAACTCATCTTT. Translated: CACDPLTLKDTLILDKLIF.

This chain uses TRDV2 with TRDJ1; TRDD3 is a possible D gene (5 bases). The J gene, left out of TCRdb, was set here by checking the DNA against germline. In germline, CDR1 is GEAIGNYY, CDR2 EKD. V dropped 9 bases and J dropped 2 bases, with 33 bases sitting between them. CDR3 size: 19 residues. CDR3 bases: TGTGCCAGTACCCATCTGGTACTGGTGATAGGCAATGAGACCGATAAACTCATCTTT. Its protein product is CASTHLVLVIGNETDKLIF.

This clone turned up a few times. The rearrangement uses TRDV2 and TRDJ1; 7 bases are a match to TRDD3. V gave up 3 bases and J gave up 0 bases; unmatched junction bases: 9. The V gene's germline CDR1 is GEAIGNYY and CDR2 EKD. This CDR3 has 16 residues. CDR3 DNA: TGTGCCTGTGACTTTTTACTGGGGACGTACACCGATAAACTCATCTTT. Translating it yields CACDFLLGTYTDKLIF.